The next 27 T cell receptor beta chains were all read from a single sample in a study of CD8 T cells in Susac syndrome. RNA totalling about 0.5 to 1 ug underwent reverse transcription with random hexamers. From the immunoSEQ multiplex PCR reads, TCRdb called clonotypes with MiXCR, one entry per CDR3 protein. The repertoire consists of a few hundred thousand distinct CDR3 sequences, with about 85% occurring once and the leading ten covering under 0.15%. Sequencing was done on a sample of CD8+ T cells from PBMCs. The receptor source for this set is a human donor with multiple sclerosis.

This chain connects TRBV6-1 to TRBJ2-1; 7 bases align to TRBD1. V gave up 2 bases and J gave up 7 bases; unmatched junction bases: 8. This CDR3 comprises 15 residues. CDR1 is MNHNS and CDR2 is SASEGT in the germline V gene. The CDR3 bases are TGTGCCAGCAGTGAACCAAGGACAGGACCAAATGAGCAGTTCTTC. It translates to CASSEPRTGPNEQFF.

About this clonotype itself: No conserved phenylalanine or tryptophan ends this CDR3, so it is likely a read error. The genes are TRBV6-5 and TRBJ1-5; D call uncertain. V was trimmed by 5 bases and J by 0 bases, leaving 8 bases between them. The CDR3 totals 14 residues. The germline CDR1 and CDR2 sequences are MNHEY and SVGAGI. The CDR3 DNA sequence: TGTGCCAGCAGTCCGTCTTATAGCAATCAGCCCCAGCATATT. Amino acids: CASSPSYSNQPQHI.

The J gene is TRBJ1-1, the V gene TRBV7-9; weak D call: TRBD1 (6 bases). Germline assignment: CDR1 SEHNR and CDR2 FQNEAQ (reference sequence). The CDR3 is made up of 17 amino acids. V dropped 0 bases and J dropped 4 bases, with 18 bases sitting between them. The CDR3: CASSLAGGLLASTEAFF. CDR3 DNA sequence: TGTGCCAGCAGCTTAGCGGGGGGCCTTCTTGCGAGCACTGAAGCTTTCTTT.

This clonotype was detected only once. This sequence joins TRBV28 and TRBJ1-1; D remains unclear. This CDR3 has 14 residues. From germline, CDR1 is MDHEN and CDR2 SYDVKM. Trimming removed 2 bases from V and 6 bases from J, with 13 bases in between. CDR3 sequence: CASSLKLNEAEAFF. CDR3 nucleotides: TGTGCCAGCAGTTTAAAGCTGAATGAGGCTGAAGCTTTCTTT.

In its sample, this clonotype was seen once. The chain's CDR3 is CASSQSGDGWNTEAFF. DNA for the CDR3: TGCGCCAGCAGCCAATCGGGGGACGGATGGAACACTGAAGCTTTCTTT. The chain couples TRBV4-1 to TRBJ1-1; D possibly corresponds to TRBD1 (5 bases). The CDR3 runs 16 residues. The V end was cut by 2 bases, the J end by 1 base, with 14 bases between. Germline CDR1 and CDR2: MGHRA and YSYEKL.

This clonotype was found once. J is TRBJ2-3 and V is TRBV5-1; no firm D call. The CDR3 sequence is 14 residues long. The V gene's germline CDR1 is SGHRS and CDR2 YFSETQ. Trimming cost V 3 bases and J 2 bases, with 10 bases left between them. CDR3 in amino acids: CASSSEPFTDTQYF. The CDR3 DNA reads as TGCGCCAGCAGCTCGGAGCCCTTCACAGATACGCAGTATTTT.

The rearrangement links TRBV19 to TRBJ2-2; 10 bases are a match to TRBD2. The J segment lost 1 base and the V segment lost 7 bases, leaving 6 bases of the junction unmatched. The CDR3 loop spans 16 amino acids. In germline, CDR1 is LNHDA, CDR2 SQIVND (reference sequence). The CDR3 DNA sequence: TGTGCCAGTATCCCGGCTAGCGGGGGGAACACCGGGGAGCTGTTTTTT. Encoded protein: CASIPASGGNTGELFF.

This clonotype was found a few times. The junction differs from germline at one of its ends, possibly a read error. V is TRBV5-1 and J is TRBJ2-1; D is unclear. CDR1 SGHRS and CDR2 YFSETQ come from the germline V gene. The CDR3 totals 15 residues. The CDR3 reads CASSLGQSSYNEQFF. The CDR3 nucleotides are TGTGCCAGCAGTTTAGGCCAGAGCTCCTACAATGAGCAGTTCTTC.

The rearrangement uses TRBV27 and TRBJ1-6; TRBD1 matches at 7 bases. The CDR3 is 14 residues long. Germline trimming cut 5 bases from V and 5 bases from J; bases unmatched to any gene: 3. CDR1 and CDR2 (germline): MNHEY, SMNVEV (reference sequence). The CDR3 here is CASSPTGNNSPLHF. DNA for the CDR3: TGTGCCAGCAGTCCGACAGGGAATAATTCACCCCTCCACTTT.

V usage is TRBV19 and J usage is TRBJ2-7; possibly TRBD1 for D (5 bases). In germline, CDR1 is LNHDA, CDR2 SQIVND (reference sequence). This CDR3 has 15 amino acids. Trimming left V 0 bases short and J 3 bases short, with 12 bases between. The CDR3 sequence: CASSIEGQGVYEQYF. The DNA for the CDR3 is TGTGCCAGTAGTATAGAGGGCCAAGGGGTCTACGAGCAGTACTTC.

The chain links TRBV4-1 to TRBJ1-3; no reliable D call. Trimming took 4 bases from V and 4 from J, leaving 14 bases between them. CDR3 length equals 15 residues. Germline CDR1 reads MGHRA; CDR2 reads YSYEKL. The CDR3 loop is CASSLLGPEGNTIYF. CDR3 bases: TGCGCCAGCAGCCTCCTAGGCCCGGAGGGAAACACCATATATTTT.

This chain joins TRBV19 and TRBJ2-7; D remains ambiguous. V lost 3 bases to trimming and J lost 0 bases, with 9 bases between them. CDR3 length: 14 residues. In germline, CDR1 is LNHDA, CDR2 SQIVND (reference sequence). In DNA form, the CDR3 reads TGTGCCAGTAGTATGGTGGCCAGCTCCTACGAGCAGTACTTC. Translating gives CASSMVASSYEQYF.

This chain links TRBV7-9 with TRBJ2-1, with 7 bases fitting TRBD2. The germline V gene has CDR1 SEHNR and CDR2 FQNEAQ (reference sequence). Trimming cost V 4 bases and J 4 bases; bases outside gene matches: 7. This CDR3 has 15 amino acids. The CDR3: CASSSVSGLYNEQFF. The CDR3 region has the DNA TGTGCCAGCAGCTCCGTGTCGGGACTATACAATGAGCAGTTCTTC.

The gene calls are TRBV27 and TRBJ2-7, with 7 bases matching TRBD2. The CDR3 loop spans 13 amino acids. From germline, CDR1 is MNHEY and CDR2 SMNVEV (reference sequence). J was trimmed by 3 bases and V by 7 bases; bases with no gene match: 6. DNA for the CDR3: TGTGCCAGCACGGGACTATCAGACTACGAGCAGTACTTC. Protein product: CASTGLSDYEQYF.

The chain uses TRBV11-2 and TRBJ2-5; 7 bases map to TRBD1. In germline, CDR1 is SGHAT, CDR2 FQNNGV. The CDR3 contains 16 residues. The V segment lost 1 base and the J segment 5 bases; nucleotides outside the gene matches: 10. CDR3 loop: CASSLGVGGREETQYF. Written as DNA, the CDR3 is TGTGCCAGCAGCTTAGGGGTAGGGGGCCGAGAGGAGACCCAGTACTTC. The complete variable domain, with remaining parts taken from reference TRBV11-2 and TRBJ2-5, reads EAGVAQSPRYKIIEKRQSVAFWCNPISGHATLYWYQQILGQGPKLLIQFQNNGVVDDSQLPKDRFSAERLKGVDSTLKIQPAKLEDSAVYLCASSLGVGGREETQYFGPGTRLLVL.

This rearrangement joins TRBV28 to TRBJ1-2; D ambiguous. The CDR3 has 15 residues. Trimming took 1 base from V and 6 from J, leaving 15 bases between them. Germline V gene lookup returns CDR1 MDHEN and CDR2 SYDVKM. The CDR3 protein is CASSLSDTHPDGYTF. CDR3 sequence (DNA): TGTGCCAGCAGTTTATCAGACACTCACCCCGATGGCTACACCTTC.

The chain recombines TRBV3-1 with TRBJ2-7; 7 nucleotides match TRBD2. The V and J ends lost 3 bases and 2 bases, in that order; junction bases with no gene match: 10. This CDR3 is 16 amino acids long. CDR1 LGHDT and CDR2 YNNKEL come from the germline V gene (reference sequence). The DNA for the CDR3 is TGTGCCAGCAGCCAGATGGGGGGGACTCAACCCTACGAGCAGTACTTC. Translating it yields CASSQMGGTQPYEQYF.

CDR3 residues: CASRPPGLAGAEQYF. The CDR3 DNA reads as TGTGCCAGCAGGCCACCGGGACTAGCTGGGGCCGAGCAGTACTTC. The rearrangement links TRBV12-3 or TRBV12-4 to TRBJ2-7, with 9 bases identical to TRBD2. V lost 6 bases, J lost 6 bases, and 12 bases stayed unmatched. This CDR3 is built from 15 residues.

The chain employs TRBV7-2 and TRBJ2-3; D gene uncertain. Trimming removed 5 bases at V and 0 bases at J, with 18 bases between. The germline V gene has CDR1 SGHTA and CDR2 FQGNSA. The CDR3 totals 17 residues. Here the CDR3 reads CASSLRAHTTSTDTQYF. The CDR3 DNA reads TGTGCCAGCAGCCTTAGAGCCCACACCACTAGCACAGATACGCAGTATTTT.

This chain links TRBV6-5 with TRBJ2-5; 8 nucleotides match TRBD2. The CDR3 is made up of 14 amino acids. Germline CDR1 MNHEY, CDR2 SVGAGI. After removal of 4 bases from V and 3 bases from J, the junction contained 4 bases not matched to a gene. CDR3 sequence reads: CASSLAGSEETQYF. The CDR3 DNA reads as TGTGCCAGCAGTTTAGCGGGAAGCGAAGAGACCCAGTACTTC.

The chain combines TRBV20-1 with TRBJ1-1; TRBD1 aligns across 7 bases. CDR1 is DFQATT, CDR2 SNEGSKA, per germline (reference sequence). The V segment lost 0 bases and the J segment 5 bases; nucleotides outside the gene matches: 6. This CDR3 comprises 14 residues. The CDR3 DNA reads TGCAGTGCTAGAGAGGACAGGTGGGGGACTGAAGCTTTCTTT. Translation: CSAREDRWGTEAFF.

The V and J genes are TRBV18 and TRBJ2-1, with 8 bases lining up with TRBD1. The germline CDR1 and CDR2 sequences are KGHSH and LQKENI. This CDR3 contains 17 residues. Unmatched junction bases numbered 12, after V lost 3 bases and J lost 5 bases. The CDR3 DNA reads TGTGCCAGCTCACCCCACGGCCGAGACAGGGGCGACAATGAGCAGTTCTTC. This encodes CASSPHGRDRGDNEQFF.

The chain has TRBV30 and TRBJ2-1, with D possibly matching TRBD1 (6 bases). The CDR3 length is 15 residues. Germline V gives CDR1 GTSNPN, CDR2 SVGIG (reference sequence). V was clipped by 8 bases and J by 3 bases, with 20 bases between them. CDR3: CAPARGGADYNEQFF. The CDR3, as DNA: TGTGCCCCCGCAAGAGGGGGAGCTGACTACAATGAGCAGTTCTTC.

DNA for the CDR3: TGTGCCAGCAGTTTAGCGGGGCCCGGCACAGATACGCAGTATTTT. This translates into CASSLAGPGTDTQYF. V gene TRBV12-3 or TRBV12-4 combines with J gene TRBJ2-3; D might be TRBD1 (5 bases). This CDR3 contains 15 residues. V shed 0 bases and J shed 1 base, with 8 bases lying between them.

The rearrangement joins TRBV29-1 to TRBJ2-7, with D tentatively TRBD2 (5 bases). Trimming took off 1 base at V and 1 base at J, with 11 bases between the two ends. The CDR3 has 14 residues. Germline V gene lookup returns CDR1 SQVTM and CDR2 ANQGSEA. As DNA, the CDR3 is TGCAGCGTTGAAGTGGGGAGTGGGTCCTACGAGCAGTACTTC. Its protein is CSVEVGSGSYEQYF.

The chain employs TRBV29-1 and TRBJ1-2; D gene uncertain. The V gene's germline CDR1 is SQVTM and CDR2 ANQGSEA. This CDR3 comprises 11 residues. V was pared by 3 bases and J by 9 bases, with 11 bases between. CDR3 DNA: TGCAGCGTTGAGGCCGGCGGTCGCTACACCTTC. It yields the protein CSVEAGGRYTF.

This chain links TRBV6-5 with TRBJ1-5, with 7 nucleotides matching TRBD1. The CDR3 runs 15 residues. Germline trimming cut 2 bases from V and 4 bases from J; bases unmatched to any gene: 5. Germline CDR1 MNHEY, CDR2 SVGAGI. The CDR3 protein is CASSYRAGGNQPQHF. The CDR3 DNA sequence: TGTGCCAGCAGTTACCGGGCAGGGGGAAATCAGCCCCAGCATTTT.